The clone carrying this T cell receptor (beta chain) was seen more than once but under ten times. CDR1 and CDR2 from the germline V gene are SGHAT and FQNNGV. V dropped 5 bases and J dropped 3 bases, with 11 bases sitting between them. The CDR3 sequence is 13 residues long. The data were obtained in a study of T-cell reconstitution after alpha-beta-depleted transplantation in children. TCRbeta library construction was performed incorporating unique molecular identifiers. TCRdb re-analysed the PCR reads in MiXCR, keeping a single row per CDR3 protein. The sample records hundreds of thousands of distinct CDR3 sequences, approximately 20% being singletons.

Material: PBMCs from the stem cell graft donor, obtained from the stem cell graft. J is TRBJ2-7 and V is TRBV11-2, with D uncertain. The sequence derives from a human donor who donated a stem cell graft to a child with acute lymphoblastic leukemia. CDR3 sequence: CASSITSNYEQYF. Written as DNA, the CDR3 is TGTGCCAGCAGCATAACCTCGAACTACGAGCAGTACTTC.